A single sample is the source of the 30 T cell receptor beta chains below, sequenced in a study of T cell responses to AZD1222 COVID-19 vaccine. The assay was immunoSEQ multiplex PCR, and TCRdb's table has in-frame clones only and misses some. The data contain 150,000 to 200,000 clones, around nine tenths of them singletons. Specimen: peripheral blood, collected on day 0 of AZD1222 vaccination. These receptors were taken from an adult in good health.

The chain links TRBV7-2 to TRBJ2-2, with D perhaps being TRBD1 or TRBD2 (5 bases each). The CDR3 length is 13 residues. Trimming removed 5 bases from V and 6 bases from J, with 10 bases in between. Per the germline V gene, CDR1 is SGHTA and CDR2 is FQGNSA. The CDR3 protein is CASSVQEAGELFF. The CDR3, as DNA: TGTGCCAGCAGCGTACAGGAGGCCGGGGAGCTGTTTTTT.

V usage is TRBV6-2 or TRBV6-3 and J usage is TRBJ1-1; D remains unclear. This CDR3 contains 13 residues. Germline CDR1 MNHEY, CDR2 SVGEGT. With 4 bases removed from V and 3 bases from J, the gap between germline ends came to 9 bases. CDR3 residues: CASSFNMDTEAFF. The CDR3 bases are TGTGCCAGCAGTTTCAACATGGACACTGAAGCTTTCTTT.

Here the CDR3 reads CASSVGTRLLGTDTQYF. The CDR3 nucleotides read TGCGCCAGCAGCGTCGGGACGAGACTCCTCGGCACAGATACGCAGTATTTT. J is TRBJ2-3 and V is TRBV5-1; D is perhaps TRBD1 or TRBD2 (5 bases each). Germline-derived CDR1 and CDR2 are SGHRS and YFSETQ. V lost 4 bases and J 1 base, leaving 19 bases between the germline ends. CDR3 length: 17 residues.

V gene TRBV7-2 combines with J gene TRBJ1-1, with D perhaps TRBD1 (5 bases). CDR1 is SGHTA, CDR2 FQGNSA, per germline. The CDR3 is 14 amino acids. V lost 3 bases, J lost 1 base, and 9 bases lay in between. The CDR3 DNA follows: TGTGCCAGCAGCTTGGGGCCATCGAACACTGAAGCTTTCTTT. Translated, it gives CASSLGPSNTEAFF.

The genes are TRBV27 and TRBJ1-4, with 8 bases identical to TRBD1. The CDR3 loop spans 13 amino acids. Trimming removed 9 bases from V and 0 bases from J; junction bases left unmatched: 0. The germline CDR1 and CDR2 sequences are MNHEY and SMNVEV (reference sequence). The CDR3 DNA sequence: TGTGCCAGACAGGGGGCAACTAATGAAAAACTGTTTTTT. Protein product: CARQGATNEKLFF. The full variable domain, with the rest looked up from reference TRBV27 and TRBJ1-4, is EAQVTQNPRYLITVTGKKLTVTCSQNMNHEYMSWYRQDPGLGLRQIYYSMNVEVTDKGDVPEGYKVSRKEKRNFPLILESPSPNQTSLYFCARQGATNEKLFFGSGTQLSVL.

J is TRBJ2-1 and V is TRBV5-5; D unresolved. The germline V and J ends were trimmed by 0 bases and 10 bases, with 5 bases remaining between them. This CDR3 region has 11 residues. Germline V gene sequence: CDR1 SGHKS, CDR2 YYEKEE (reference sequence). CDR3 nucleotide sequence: TGTGCCAGCAGCTTGGTAAGGGAGCAGTTCTTC. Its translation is CASSLVREQFF.

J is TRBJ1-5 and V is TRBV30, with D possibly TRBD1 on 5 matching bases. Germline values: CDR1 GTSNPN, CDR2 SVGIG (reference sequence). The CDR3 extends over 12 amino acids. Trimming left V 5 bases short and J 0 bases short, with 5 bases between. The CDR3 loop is CAWGASNQPQHF. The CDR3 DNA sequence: TGTGCCTGGGGGGCTAGCAATCAGCCCCAGCATTTT.

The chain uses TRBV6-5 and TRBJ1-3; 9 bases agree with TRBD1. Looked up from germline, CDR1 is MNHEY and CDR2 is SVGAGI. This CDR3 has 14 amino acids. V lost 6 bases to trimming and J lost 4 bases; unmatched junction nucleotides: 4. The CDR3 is CASRQGARGNTIYF. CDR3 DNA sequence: TGTGCCAGCAGACAGGGGGCGAGAGGAAACACCATATATTTT.

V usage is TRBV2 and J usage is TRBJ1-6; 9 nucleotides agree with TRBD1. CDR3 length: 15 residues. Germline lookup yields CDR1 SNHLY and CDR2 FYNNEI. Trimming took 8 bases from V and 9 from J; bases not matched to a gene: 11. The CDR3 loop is CASRFGQGRPSPLHF. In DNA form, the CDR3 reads TGTGCCAGCCGTTTTGGACAGGGGAGGCCTTCACCCCTCCACTTT.

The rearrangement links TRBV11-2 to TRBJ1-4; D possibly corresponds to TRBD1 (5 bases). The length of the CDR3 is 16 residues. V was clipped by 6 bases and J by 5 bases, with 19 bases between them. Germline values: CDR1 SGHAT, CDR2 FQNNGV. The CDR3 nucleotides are TGTGCCAGCAGTCTAGGGACCCTCGGGCGGAATGAAAAACTGTTTTTT. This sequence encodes CASSLGTLGRNEKLFF. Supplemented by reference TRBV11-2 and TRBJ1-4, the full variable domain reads EAGVAQSPRYKIIEKRQSVAFWCNPISGHATLYWYQQILGQGPKLLIQFQNNGVVDDSQLPKDRFSAERLKGVDSTLKIQPAKLEDSAVYLCASSLGTLGRNEKLFFGSGTQLSVL.

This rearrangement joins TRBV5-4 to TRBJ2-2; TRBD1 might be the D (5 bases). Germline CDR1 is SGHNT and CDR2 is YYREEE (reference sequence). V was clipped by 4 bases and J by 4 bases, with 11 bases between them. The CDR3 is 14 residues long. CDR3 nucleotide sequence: TGTGCCAGCAGCGACAGTACTTTCACCGGGGAGCTGTTTTTT. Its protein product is CASSDSTFTGELFF.

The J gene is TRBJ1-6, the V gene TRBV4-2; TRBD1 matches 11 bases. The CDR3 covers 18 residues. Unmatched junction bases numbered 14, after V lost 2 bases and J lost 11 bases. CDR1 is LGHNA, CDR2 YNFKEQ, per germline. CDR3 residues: CASSQYSGQGAPIPPLHF. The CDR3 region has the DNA TGTGCCAGCAGCCAATACTCAGGACAGGGGGCGCCGATTCCACCCCTCCACTTT.

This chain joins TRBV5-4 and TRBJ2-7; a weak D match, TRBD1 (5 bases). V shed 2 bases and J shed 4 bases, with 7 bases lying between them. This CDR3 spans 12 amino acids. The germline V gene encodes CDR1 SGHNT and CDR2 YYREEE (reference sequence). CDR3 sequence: CASSFRGYEQYF. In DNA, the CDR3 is TGTGCCAGCAGCTTTAGGGGTTACGAGCAGTACTTC.

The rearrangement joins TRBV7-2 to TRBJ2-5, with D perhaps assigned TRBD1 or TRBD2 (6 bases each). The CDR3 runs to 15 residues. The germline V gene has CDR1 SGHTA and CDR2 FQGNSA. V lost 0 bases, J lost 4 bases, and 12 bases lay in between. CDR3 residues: CASSLAIRGRETQYF. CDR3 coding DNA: TGTGCCAGCAGCTTAGCGATCCGGGGGCGAGAGACCCAGTACTTC.

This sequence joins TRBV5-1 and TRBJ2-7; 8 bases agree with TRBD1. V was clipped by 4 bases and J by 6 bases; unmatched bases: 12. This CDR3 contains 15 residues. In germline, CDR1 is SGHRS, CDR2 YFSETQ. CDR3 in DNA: TGCGCCAGCAGCACAGCCTGGACAGGGAATTCCGAGCAGTACTTC. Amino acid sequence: CASSTAWTGNSEQYF.

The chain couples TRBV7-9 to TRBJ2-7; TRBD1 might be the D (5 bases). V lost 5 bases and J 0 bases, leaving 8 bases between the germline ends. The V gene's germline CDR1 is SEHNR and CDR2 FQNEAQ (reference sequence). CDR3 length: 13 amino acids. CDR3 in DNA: TGTGCCAGCAGCATCAGGGACTCCTACGAGCAGTACTTC. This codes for CASSIRDSYEQYF.

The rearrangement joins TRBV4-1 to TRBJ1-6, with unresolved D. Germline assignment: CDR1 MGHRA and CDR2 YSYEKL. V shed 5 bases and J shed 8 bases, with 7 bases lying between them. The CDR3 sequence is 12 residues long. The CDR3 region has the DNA TGCGCCAGCAGCTACAGCGATTCACCCCTCCACTTT. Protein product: CASSYSDSPLHF.

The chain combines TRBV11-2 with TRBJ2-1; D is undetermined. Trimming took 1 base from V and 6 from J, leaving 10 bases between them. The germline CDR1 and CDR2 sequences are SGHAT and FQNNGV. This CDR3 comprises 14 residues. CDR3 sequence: CASSLVPVRNEQFF. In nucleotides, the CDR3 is TGTGCCAGCAGCTTAGTTCCAGTACGCAATGAGCAGTTCTTC.

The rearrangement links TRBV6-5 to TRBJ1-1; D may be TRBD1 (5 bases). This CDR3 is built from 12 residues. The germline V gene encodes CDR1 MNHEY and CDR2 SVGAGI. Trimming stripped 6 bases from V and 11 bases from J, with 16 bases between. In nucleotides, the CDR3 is TGTGCCAGCAGCGGGGGGGGAGGGAAGGCTTTCTTT. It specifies CASSGGGGKAFF.

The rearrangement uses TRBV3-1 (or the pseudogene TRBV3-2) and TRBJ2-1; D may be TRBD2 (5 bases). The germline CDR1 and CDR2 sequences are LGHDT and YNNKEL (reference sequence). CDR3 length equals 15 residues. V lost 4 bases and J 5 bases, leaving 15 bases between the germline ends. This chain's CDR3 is CASSRGLAFHNEQFF. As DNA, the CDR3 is TGTGCCAGCAGCCGCGGGCTAGCTTTTCACAATGAGCAGTTCTTC.

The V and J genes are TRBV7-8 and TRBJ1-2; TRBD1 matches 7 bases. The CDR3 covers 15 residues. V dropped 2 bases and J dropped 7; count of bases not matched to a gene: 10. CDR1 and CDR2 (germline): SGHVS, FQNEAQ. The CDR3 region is CASSLSLGQSSGYTF. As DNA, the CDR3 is TGTGCCAGCAGCTTATCCCTGGGACAGTCGAGTGGCTACACCTTC.

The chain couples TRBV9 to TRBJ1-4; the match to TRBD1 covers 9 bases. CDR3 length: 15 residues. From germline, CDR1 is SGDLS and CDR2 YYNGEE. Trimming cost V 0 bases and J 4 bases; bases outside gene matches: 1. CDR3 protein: CASSVEGQGNEKLFF. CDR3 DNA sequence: TGTGCCAGCAGCGTAGAGGGACAGGGTAATGAAAAACTGTTTTTT.

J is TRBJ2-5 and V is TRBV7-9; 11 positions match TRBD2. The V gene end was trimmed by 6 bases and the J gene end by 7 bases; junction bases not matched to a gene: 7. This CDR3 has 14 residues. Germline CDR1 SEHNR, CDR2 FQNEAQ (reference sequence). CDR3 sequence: CASRQGLAVGTQYF. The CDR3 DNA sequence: TGTGCCAGCAGACAGGGACTAGCGGTGGGGACCCAGTACTTC.

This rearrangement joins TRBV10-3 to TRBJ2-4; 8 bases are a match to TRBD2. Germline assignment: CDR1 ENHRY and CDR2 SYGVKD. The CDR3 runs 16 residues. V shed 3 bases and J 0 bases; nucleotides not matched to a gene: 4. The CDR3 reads CAISDPGGLAKNIQYF. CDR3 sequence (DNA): TGTGCCATCAGTGACCCGGGGGGGCTAGCCAAAAACATTCAGTACTTC.

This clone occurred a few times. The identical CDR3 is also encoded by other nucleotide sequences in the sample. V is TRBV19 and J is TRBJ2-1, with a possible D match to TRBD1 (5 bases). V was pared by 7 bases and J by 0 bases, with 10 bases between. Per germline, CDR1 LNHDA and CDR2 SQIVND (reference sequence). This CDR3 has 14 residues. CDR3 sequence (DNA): TGTGCCAGTACAAGCGACAGCTCCTACAATGAGCAGTTCTTC. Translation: CASTSDSSYNEQFF.

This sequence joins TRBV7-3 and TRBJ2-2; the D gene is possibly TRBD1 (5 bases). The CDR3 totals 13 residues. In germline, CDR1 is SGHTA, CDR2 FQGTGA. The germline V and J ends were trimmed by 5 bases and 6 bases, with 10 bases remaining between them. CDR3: CASSVRGSGELFF. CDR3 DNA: TGTGCCAGCAGCGTAAGGGGATCCGGGGAGCTGTTTTTT.

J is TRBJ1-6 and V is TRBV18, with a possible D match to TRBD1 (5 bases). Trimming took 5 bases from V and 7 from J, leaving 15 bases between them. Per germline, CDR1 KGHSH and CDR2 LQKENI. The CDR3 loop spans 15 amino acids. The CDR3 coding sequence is TGTGCCAGCTCAGGCAGGGCGGCCCTCAATTCACCCCTCCACTTT. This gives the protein CASSGRAALNSPLHF.

The CDR3 protein is CATSQGAGQPQHF. The CDR3 nucleotides read TGTGCCACGAGCCAGGGGGCCGGGCAGCCCCAGCATTTT. The V call is TRBV12-3 or TRBV12-4, the J call TRBJ1-5, with TRBD1 identical over 8 bases. The CDR3 length is 13 residues. Trimming removed 10 bases from V and 7 bases from J; junction bases left unmatched: 9.

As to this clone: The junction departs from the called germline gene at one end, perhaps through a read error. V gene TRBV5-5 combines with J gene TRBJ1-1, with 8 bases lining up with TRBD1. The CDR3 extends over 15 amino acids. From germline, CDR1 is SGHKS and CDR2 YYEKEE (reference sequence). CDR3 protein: CASTFGGQEGVNRNF. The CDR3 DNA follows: TGTGCCAGCACCTTTGGGGGACAGGAGGGGGTTAATCGCAACTTT.

The DNA for the CDR3 is TGCGCCAGCAGCCGAACTAGCGGGTCCTACGAGCAGTACTTC. Protein sequence: CASSRTSGSYEQYF. The gene calls are TRBV4-3 and TRBJ2-7, with 9 bases matching TRBD2. The germline V gene has CDR1 LGHNA and CDR2 YSLEER. This CDR3 region has 14 residues. V lost 4 bases, J lost 1 base, and 2 bases stayed unmatched.